This T cell receptor (beta chain) was captured in a study of molecular identifiers for immune sequencing clone quantification. Background on the study: In replicates, RNA from around 18,000 or 91,000 naive CD8 cells was divided five ways and four parts were sequenced.

Sorted cells numbering 20,000 to 1,000,000, with 10%, 30% or 50% RNA, yielded the naive CD8 libraries. A CD8+CD4-CCR7+CD45RA+ gate was used to sort naive CD8 T cells. Previously described methods and listed TCR primers were used for bulk TCR libraries. TCRdb re-called the PCR reads with MiXCR, one entry per CDR3 protein. The data hold 460,000 or so distinct CDR3 sequences, with about 21% observed a single time. This clonotype was picked up many times. Trimming took 4 bases from V and 5 from J, leaving 11 bases between them. Germline values: CDR1 LGHNA, CDR2 YNFKEQ. The CDR3 spans 13 residues. Sequences were obtained from naive CD8+ T cells from blood, with Jurkat cell RNA spiked in. As to subset: FACS-sorted CD8+CD4-CCR7+CD45RA+ naive T cells. This TCR was sampled from a human donor in good health. Some libraries in this study had Jurkat cell RNA spiked in. The rearrangement links TRBV4-2 to TRBJ1-1; D is possibly TRBD1 (5 bases). The CDR3: CASSPDRGTEAFF. The CDR3, as DNA: TGTGCCAGCAGCCCCGATAGGGGTACTGAAGCTTTCTTT.